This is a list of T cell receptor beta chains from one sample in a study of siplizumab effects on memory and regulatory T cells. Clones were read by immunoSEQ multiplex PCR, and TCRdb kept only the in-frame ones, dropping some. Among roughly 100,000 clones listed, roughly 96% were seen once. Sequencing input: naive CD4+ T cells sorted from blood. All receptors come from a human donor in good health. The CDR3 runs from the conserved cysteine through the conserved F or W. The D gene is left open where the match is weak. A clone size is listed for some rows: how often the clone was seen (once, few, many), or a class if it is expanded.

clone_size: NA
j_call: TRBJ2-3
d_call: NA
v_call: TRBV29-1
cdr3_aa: CSVDWRGTDTQYF
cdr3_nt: TGCAGCGTTGATTGGAGGGGCACAGATACGCAGTATTTT

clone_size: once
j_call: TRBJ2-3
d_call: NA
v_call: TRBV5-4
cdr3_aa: CASSSPGLTRDTQYF
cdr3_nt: TGTGCCAGCAGCTCCCCGGGACTCACAAGGGATACGCAGTATTTT

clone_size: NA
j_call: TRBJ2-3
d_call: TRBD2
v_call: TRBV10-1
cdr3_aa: CASSALAGGDTQYF
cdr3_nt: TGCGCCAGCAGCGCTCTAGCGGGGGGAGATACGCAGTATTTT

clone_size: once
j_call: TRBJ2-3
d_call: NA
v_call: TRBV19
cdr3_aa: CASSLKGRTGDTQYF
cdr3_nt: TGTGCCAGTAGTCTCAAGGGACGAACAGGAGATACGCAGTATTTT

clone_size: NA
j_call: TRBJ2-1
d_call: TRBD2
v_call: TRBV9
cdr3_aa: CASSVAGGAGSLEQFF
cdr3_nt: TGTGCCAGCAGCGTAGCGGGGGGGGCGGGCTCTCTTGAGCAGTTCTTC

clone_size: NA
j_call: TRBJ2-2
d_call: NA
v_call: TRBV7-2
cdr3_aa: CASSRSTAGELFF
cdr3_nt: TGTGCCAGCAGCCGTTCGACAGCCGGGGAGCTGTTTTTT

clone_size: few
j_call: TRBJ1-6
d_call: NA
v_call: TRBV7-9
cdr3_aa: CASSSDDARSRRVPSPLHF
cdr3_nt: TGTGCCAGCAGCTCAGACGACGCCCGGAGTCGGCGAGTTCCTTCACCCCTCCACTTT

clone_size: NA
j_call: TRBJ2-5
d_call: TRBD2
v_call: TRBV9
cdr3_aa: CASSPRGGRYQETQYF
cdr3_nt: TGTGCCAGCAGCCCACGGGGGGGCCGGTACCAAGAGACCCAGTACTTC

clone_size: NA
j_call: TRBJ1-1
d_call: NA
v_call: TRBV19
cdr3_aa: CASSIVGAGGTEAFF
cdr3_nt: TGTGCCAGTAGTATAGTCGGGGCAGGCGGCACTGAAGCTTTCTTT

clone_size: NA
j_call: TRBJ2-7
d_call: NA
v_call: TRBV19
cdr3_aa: CASSRLTNYEQYF
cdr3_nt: TGTGCCAGTAGTCGTCTTACGAACTACGAGCAGTACTTC

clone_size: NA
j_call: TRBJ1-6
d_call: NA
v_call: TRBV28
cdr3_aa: CASSLLSSPLHF
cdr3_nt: TGTGCCAGCAGTTTACTGAGTTCACCCCTCCACTTT

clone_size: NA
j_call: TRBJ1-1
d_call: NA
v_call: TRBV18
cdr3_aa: CASSPPVTNTEAFF
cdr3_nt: TGTGCCAGCTCACCACCGGTCACAAACACTGAAGCTTTCTTT

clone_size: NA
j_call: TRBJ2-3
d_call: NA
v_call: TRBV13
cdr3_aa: CASSLGGDTQYF
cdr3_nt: TGTGCCAGCAGCTTAGGTGGGGATACGCAGTATTTT

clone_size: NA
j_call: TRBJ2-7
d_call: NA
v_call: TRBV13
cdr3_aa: CASSPPGLASYEQYF
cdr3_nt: TGTGCCAGCAGCCCCCCAGGGCTAGCAAGCTACGAGCAGTACTTC

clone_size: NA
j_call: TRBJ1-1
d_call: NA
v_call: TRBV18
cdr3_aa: CASSPPAGPNTEAFF
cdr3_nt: TGTGCCAGCTCACCACCTGCGGGCCCGAACACTGAAGCTTTCTTT

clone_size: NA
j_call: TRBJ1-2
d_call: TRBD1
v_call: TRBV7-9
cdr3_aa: CASSGQGGGYTF
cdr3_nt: TGTGCCAGCAGCGGACAGGGGGGTGGCTACACCTTC

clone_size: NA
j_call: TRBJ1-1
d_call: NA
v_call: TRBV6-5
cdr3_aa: CASSYRNTEAFF
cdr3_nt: TGTGCCAGCAGTTACCGGAACACTGAAGCTTTCTTT

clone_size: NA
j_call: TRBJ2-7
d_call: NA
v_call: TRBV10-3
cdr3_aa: CAISDGGPYEQYF
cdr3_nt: TGTGCCATCAGTGATGGGGGGCCCTACGAGCAGTACTTC

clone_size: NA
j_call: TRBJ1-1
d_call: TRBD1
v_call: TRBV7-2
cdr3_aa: CASTDTGGLEAFF
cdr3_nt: TGTGCCAGCACCGATACAGGGGGCCTTGAAGCTTTCTTT

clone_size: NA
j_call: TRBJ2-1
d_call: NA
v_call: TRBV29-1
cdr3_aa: CSVDLRYNEQFF
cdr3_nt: TGCAGCGTTGATCTGCGCTACAATGAGCAGTTCTTC

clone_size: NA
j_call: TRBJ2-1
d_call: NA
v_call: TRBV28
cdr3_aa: CASKKNNEQFF
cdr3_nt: TGTGCCAGCAAGAAAAACAATGAGCAGTTCTTC

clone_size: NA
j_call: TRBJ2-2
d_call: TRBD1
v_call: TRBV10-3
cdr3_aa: CAISATGGTGELFF
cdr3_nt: TGTGCCATCAGTGCTACAGGGGGAACCGGGGAGCTGTTTTTT

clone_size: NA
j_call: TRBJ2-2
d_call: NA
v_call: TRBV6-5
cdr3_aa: CASSYSETGELFF
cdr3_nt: TGTGCCAGCAGTTACTCCGAAACCGGGGAGCTGTTTTTT

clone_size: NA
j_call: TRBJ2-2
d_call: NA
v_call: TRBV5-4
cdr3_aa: CASSLGADGELFF
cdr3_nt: TGTGCCAGCAGCTTGGGGGCGGACGGGGAGCTGTTTTTT

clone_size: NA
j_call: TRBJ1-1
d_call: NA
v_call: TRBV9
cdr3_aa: CASSKGGFGEAFF
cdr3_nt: TGTGCCAGCAGCAAAGGGGGTTTCGGAGAAGCTTTCTTT

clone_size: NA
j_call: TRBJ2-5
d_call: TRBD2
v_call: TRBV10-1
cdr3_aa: CASSEGLAGQETQYF
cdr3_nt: TGCGCCAGCAGTGAGGGGCTAGCGGGCCAAGAGACCCAGTACTTC

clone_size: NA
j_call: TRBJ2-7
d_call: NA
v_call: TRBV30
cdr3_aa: CAWSVGGSSYEQYF
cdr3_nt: TGTGCCTGGAGTGTTGGGGGGAGCTCCTACGAGCAGTACTTC

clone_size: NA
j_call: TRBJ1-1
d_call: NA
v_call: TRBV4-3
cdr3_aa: CASSQGTLFVGTEAFF
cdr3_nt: TGCGCCAGCAGCCAAGGTACCTTATTCGTGGGCACTGAAGCTTTCTTT

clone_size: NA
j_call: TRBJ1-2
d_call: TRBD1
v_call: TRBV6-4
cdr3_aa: CASSDRHRGPNYGYTF
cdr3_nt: TGTGCCAGCAGTGACAGACACAGGGGCCCCAACTATGGCTACACCTTC

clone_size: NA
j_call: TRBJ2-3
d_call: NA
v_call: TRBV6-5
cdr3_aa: CASSYSLERQYF
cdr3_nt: TGTGCCAGCAGTTACTCGCTAGAGAGGCAGTATTTT

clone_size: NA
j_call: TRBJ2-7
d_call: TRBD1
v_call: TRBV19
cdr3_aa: CASSMPRTGGRYEQYF
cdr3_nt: TGTGCCAGTAGTATGCCCCGGACAGGGGGCAGGTACGAGCAGTACTTC

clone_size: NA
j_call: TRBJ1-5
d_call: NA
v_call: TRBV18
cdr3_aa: CASSRNGAQNQPQHF
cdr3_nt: TGTGCCAGCTCACGTAACGGAGCGCAGAATCAGCCCCAGCATTTT

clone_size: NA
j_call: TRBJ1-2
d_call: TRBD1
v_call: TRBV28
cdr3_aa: CASSLDDRGKGYTF
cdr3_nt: TGTGCCAGCAGTTTAGACGACAGGGGTAAAGGCTACACCTTC